The entry that follows covers one T cell receptor beta chain sequence. This entry belongs to a study of T cell changes during pregnancy in multiple sclerosis. The repertoire was sequenced with immunoSEQ multiplex PCR; TCRdb's copy has only in-frame clones and lacks some. The table records 60,000 to 85,000 clones, roughly 92% of them present only once. Sequencing used peripheral blood, obtained after pregnancy. This sequence originates from a female donor in good health, enrolled as a control in a pregnancy study.

The CDR3 region has the DNA TGCGCCAGCACACCCCGAGGAGCTGGAGGAAACACCATATATTTT. Translating gives CASTPRGAGGNTIYF. The chain employs TRBV5-1 and TRBJ1-3; D call uncertain. The V end lost 6 bases, the J end lost 4 bases, and 17 bases lay between the germline ends. The CDR3 is 15 amino acids. Germline CDR1 is SGHRS and CDR2 is YFSETQ. The full variable domain, completed using reference TRBV5-1 and TRBJ1-3, is KAGVTQTPRYLIKTRGQQVTLSCSPISGHRSVSWYQQTPGQGLQFLFEYFSETQRNKGNFPGRFSGRQFSNSRSEMNVSTLELGDSALYLCASTPRGAGGNTIYFGEGSWLTVV.